This T cell receptor beta chain was obtained from a study of T cell repertoires in cytomegalovirus infection. Study at large: Public TCR beta signatures were indicative of both CMV infection and a matching HLA type. Notes on the study in general: The study found HLA-C-restricted CMV-specific TCR beta clonotypes dominating the ex vivo response.

TCRdb fed the reads into MiXCR, producing one record per CDR3 protein. The sample holds around 750,000 distinct CDR3 sequences, about 33% seen once. In regard to this clonotype: As yet, its antigen is unknown.

The CDR3 spans 18 residues. Germline CDR1 reads SEHNR; CDR2 reads FQNEAQ (reference sequence). The ends were cut back, 2 bases at V and 3 bases at J, with 21 bases in the middle. This clonotype was sampled from a human donor in good health (CMV status not recorded). Some clones in this sample may be carry-over from other donors' samples. The chain carries TRBV7-9 and TRBJ2-3; D is unclear. This specimen consisted of cultured CD8+ T cells from PBMCs, obtained from culture after CMV antigen stimulation. CDR3 amino acids: CASSLTWEDPRATDTQYF. CDR3 nucleotide sequence: TGTGCCAGCAGCTTAACATGGGAAGACCCTCGGGCTACAGATACGCAGTATTTT. The full variable domain, in which reference TRBV7-9 and TRBJ2-3 provide the parts outside the CDR3, is DTGVSQNPRHKITKRGQNVTFRCDPISEHNRLYWYRQTLGQGPEFLTYFQNEAQLEKSRLLSDRFSAERPKGSFSTLEIQRTEQGDSAMYLCASSLTWEDPRATDTQYFGPGTRLTVL.